The 32 T cell receptor beta chains listed next were all sequenced from one sample in a study of shared clonotypes between healthy human individuals. Assay: immunoSEQ multiplex PCR; the TCRdb copy retains only in-frame clones and omits some. The sample includes about 1 million clones, around four fifths of them seen just once. The sequenced sample was memory CD4+ T cells sorted from blood. Subset here: CD45RA-negative fraction. The receptors were gathered from a man between 18 and 29 years old in good health.

The chain links TRBV11-2 to TRBJ1-6, with D hard to call. Trimming pared 3 bases from V and 3 bases from J, leaving 3 bases between. CDR3 length: 13 amino acids. Germline CDR1 reads SGHAT; CDR2 reads FQNNGV. CDR3 in DNA: TGTGCCAGCAGCTTCTACTATAATTCACCCCTCCACTTT. Translation gives CASSFYYNSPLHF.

As to this clone: The sample has other DNA sequences that encode this CDR3 too. The V gene is TRBV11-2, the J gene TRBJ1-2, with D maybe TRBD1 (5 bases). This CDR3 has 12 amino acids. From germline, CDR1 is SGHAT and CDR2 FQNNGV. Trimming pared 5 bases from V and 8 bases from J, leaving 12 bases between. The chain's CDR3 is CASSAQGYGYTF. DNA of the CDR3: TGTGCCAGCAGCGCGCAGGGTTACGGCTACACCTTC.

Ten or more counts support this clone. The chain is built from TRBV9 and TRBJ1-6, with a weak D call TRBD1 (5 bases). CDR1 and CDR2 from the germline V gene are SGDLS and YYNGEE. With 4 bases removed from V and 12 bases from J, the gap between germline ends came to 29 bases. This CDR3 has 18 residues. The CDR3 coding sequence is TGTGCCAGCAGCAGCAGACACGAGGAGGGAACAACGAGGGGACCCCTCCACTTT. Protein product: CASSSRHEEGTTRGPLHF.

The chain uses TRBV2 and TRBJ1-2, with 7 bases that match TRBD1. Unmatched junction bases numbered 11, after V lost 11 bases and J lost 8 bases. CDR3 length: 12 residues. The germline V gene encodes CDR1 SNHLY and CDR2 FYNNEI. CDR3 DNA: TGTGCCCTTAGTGAGGGGGCGCCCGGCTACACCTTC. The encoded protein is CALSEGAPGYTF.

The rearrangement uses TRBV10-3 and TRBJ1-6; 7 nucleotides align to TRBD1. With V trimmed by 10 bases and J by 5 bases, 8 bases remained unmatched. CDR1 is ENHRY, CDR2 SYGVKD, per germline. This CDR3 is built from 14 residues. The DNA for the CDR3 is TGTGCCACAGCCCGGGACAGTGATAATTCACCCCTCCACTTT. Its protein product is CATARDSDNSPLHF.

The chain recombines TRBV6-1 with TRBJ1-2; D possibly corresponds to TRBD1 (6 bases). The germline CDR1 and CDR2 sequences are MNHNS and SASEGT. Trimming took 0 bases from V and 8 from J, leaving 19 bases between them. This CDR3 contains 16 residues. This chain's CDR3 is CASSEALRYRVYGYTF. The CDR3 DNA is TGTGCCAGCAGTGAAGCGCTTCGGTACAGGGTCTACGGCTACACCTTC.

This clone was recorded only once. This sample includes further DNA sequences coding for the same CDR3. The genes are TRBV7-2 and TRBJ1-4, with D possibly being TRBD1 (5 bases). V was clipped by 5 bases and J by 0 bases, with 10 bases between them. The CDR3 spans 15 residues. CDR1 and CDR2 (germline): SGHTA, FQGNSA. The CDR3 DNA follows: TGTGCCAGCAGCCCTTCGGGGGCAACTAATGAAAAACTGTTTTTT. Protein product: CASSPSGATNEKLFF.

The chain couples TRBV29-1 to TRBJ2-3; 8 bases are a match to TRBD2. The V gene's germline CDR1 is SQVTM and CDR2 ANQGSEA. Losses at the gene ends were 7 bases for V and 0 bases for J; bases not matched to a gene: 9. This CDR3 spans 15 amino acids. The CDR3 reads CSAGGGGSSTDTQYF. The CDR3 DNA sequence: TGCAGCGCCGGCGGCGGGGGGTCTAGCACAGATACGCAGTATTTT.

Concerning this clone: Different DNA sequences within this sample yield the same CDR3. The J gene is TRBJ1-6, the V gene TRBV6-5; no firm D call. The CDR3 extends over 14 amino acids. The V gene's germline CDR1 is MNHEY and CDR2 SVGAGI. The V end was cut by 2 bases, the J end by 6 bases, with 8 bases between. This CDR3 is CASSYRAPNSPLHF. Written as DNA, the CDR3 is TGTGCCAGCAGTTACCGGGCCCCTAATTCACCCCTCCACTTT.

The chain recombines TRBV9 with TRBJ1-1, with D perhaps TRBD1 (6 bases). Germline lookup yields CDR1 SGDLS and CDR2 YYNGEE. Trimming cost V 0 bases and J 4 bases, with 13 bases left between them. This CDR3 comprises 15 residues. The CDR3 is CASSVDTGQGTEAFF. CDR3 sequence (DNA): TGTGCCAGCAGCGTAGATACAGGGCAAGGCACTGAAGCTTTCTTT.

This chain connects TRBV7-2 to TRBJ2-7, with D possibly TRBD2 on 6 matching bases. There are 15 residues in the CDR3. Germline V CDR1 and CDR2: SGHTA, FQGNSA. V shed 3 bases and J shed 2 bases, with 14 bases lying between them. The CDR3 nucleotides are TGTGCCAGCAGCTTTGTTTTTAGCGGAGCCTACGAGCAGTACTTC. Translation gives CASSFVFSGAYEQYF.

V is TRBV11-2 and J is TRBJ1-6, with D perhaps TRBD1 (5 bases). V was trimmed by 0 bases and J by 3 bases, leaving 9 bases between them. Germline values: CDR1 SGHAT, CDR2 FQNNGV. The CDR3 spans 16 residues. The CDR3 nucleotides are TGTGCCAGCAGCTTAGATCGGCAGGGCTATAATTCACCCCTCCACTTT. Its protein product is CASSLDRQGYNSPLHF. The complete variable domain, with remaining parts taken from reference TRBV11-2 and TRBJ1-6, reads EAGVAQSPRYKIIEKRQSVAFWCNPISGHATLYWYQQILGQGPKLLIQFQNNGVVDDSQLPKDRFSAERLKGVDSTLKIQPAKLEDSAVYLCASSLDRQGYNSPLHFGNGTRLTVT.

The sample holds a few counts of this clone. The genes are TRBV12-5 and TRBJ2-2; D unresolved. This CDR3 has 12 amino acids. V was pared by 3 bases and J by 6 bases, with 5 bases between. The V gene's germline CDR1 is LGHNT and CDR2 FRNRAP. CDR3 DNA: TGTGCTAGTGGTTTTAGTGCCGGGGAGCTGTTTTTT. Its translation is CASGFSAGELFF. The entire variable domain, with the rest obtained from reference TRBV12-5 and TRBJ2-2, is as follows: DARVTQTPRHKVTEMGQEVTMRCQPILGHNTVFWYRQTMMQGLELLAYFRNRAPLDDSGMPKDRFSAEMPDATLATLKIQPSEPRDSAVYFCASGFSAGELFFGEGSRLTVL.

The genes are TRBV2 and TRBJ1-6; D is undetermined. The germline V gene encodes CDR1 SNHLY and CDR2 FYNNEI. The CDR3 totals 15 residues. Deletions cut 6 bases from V and 7 bases from J, with 16 bases between. CDR3 DNA sequence: TGTGCCAGCAGACCCGCAGGCTCCGGCAATTCACCCCTCCACTTT. Its translation is CASRPAGSGNSPLHF.

The rearrangement links TRBV2 to TRBJ2-3; D possibly corresponds to TRBD2 (6 bases). Trimming cost V 6 bases and J 4 bases, with 8 bases left between them. Germline loops: CDR1 SNHLY, CDR2 FYNNEI. The CDR3 loop spans 12 amino acids. The CDR3 sequence: CASSGGSDTQYF. The CDR3 DNA reads as TGTGCCAGCAGCGGGGGTTCAGATACGCAGTATTTT.

The J gene is TRBJ2-2, the V gene TRBV27, with D perhaps given as TRBD1 or TRBD2 (5 bases each). V was trimmed by 10 bases and J by 5 bases, leaving 20 bases between them. CDR1 is MNHEY, CDR2 SMNVEV, per germline (reference sequence). The CDR3 is 15 amino acids. CDR3 sequence reads: CATRDALSGTGELFF. CDR3 nucleotides: TGTGCCACCAGGGACGCCCTGAGTGGGACCGGGGAGCTGTTTTTT.

This clone turned up a few times. The same CDR3 also results from other DNA sequences found in this sample. The chain employs TRBV5-1 and TRBJ1-5; 7 nucleotides align to TRBD1. This CDR3 is 15 amino acids long. Losses at the gene ends were 0 bases for V and 2 bases for J; bases not matched to a gene: 2. In germline, CDR1 is SGHRS, CDR2 YFSETQ. The chain's CDR3 is CASSLEGGGNQPQHF. For the CDR3, the DNA is TGCGCCAGCAGCTTGGAAGGGGGCGGCAATCAGCCCCAGCATTTT.

This clone was counted a few times. Other nucleotide sequences from this sample produce the same CDR3. The chain uses TRBV5-4 and TRBJ2-1, with 11 nucleotides matching TRBD2. J lost 7 bases, V lost 0 bases, and 0 bases had no gene match. Germline V CDR1 and CDR2: SGHNT, YYREEE (reference sequence). There are 14 residues in the CDR3. CDR3 residues: CASSLGLAGNEQFF. Written as DNA, the CDR3 is TGTGCCAGCAGCTTGGGACTAGCGGGAAATGAGCAGTTCTTC.

The chain couples TRBV11-3 to TRBJ2-5; D gene uncertain. The CDR3 sequence is 14 residues long. Trimming shortened V by 4 bases and J by 2 bases, and 11 bases separated the two germline ends. CDR1 is SGHNT, CDR2 YENEEA, per germline. CDR3 residues: CASSSGRSQETQYF. DNA of the CDR3: TGTGCCAGCAGCTCCGGACGGTCTCAAGAGACCCAGTACTTC. Together with reference TRBV11-3 and TRBJ2-5, the CDR3 gives the full variable domain: EAGVVQSPRYKIIEKKQPVAFWCNPISGHNTLYWYLQNLGQGPELLIRYENEEAVDDSQLPKDRFSAERLKGVDSTLKIQPAELGDSAVYLCASSSGRSQETQYFGPGTRLLVL.

The genes are TRBV9 and TRBJ2-7; a weak D match, TRBD1 (6 bases). This CDR3 has 18 residues. Germline CDR1 SGDLS, CDR2 YYNGEE. CDR3 DNA: TGTGTCCGAGACCGACTACCGCGGACCGGGACACGGTCCTACGAGCAGTACTTC. Amino acids: CVRDRLPRTGTRSYEQYF.

This chain uses TRBV11-1 with TRBJ1-1; D is unresolved. The V and J ends lost 3 bases and 2 bases respectively, with 4 bases between them. The CDR3 contains 12 residues. Germline loops: CDR1 SGHAT, CDR2 FQDESV (reference sequence). CDR3 loop: CASSFLNTEAFF. As DNA, the CDR3 is TGTGCCAGCAGCTTTCTTAACACTGAAGCTTTCTTT.

In the case of this clone: Different DNA sequences within this sample yield the same CDR3. The chain couples TRBV7-9 to TRBJ2-2; 8 bases line up with TRBD1. The length of the CDR3 is 14 residues. Germline-derived CDR1 and CDR2 are SEHNR and FQNEAQ (reference sequence). V shed 3 bases and J 5 bases; nucleotides not matched to a gene: 2. The CDR3 bases are TGTGCCAGCAGCTTGGACAGGGCGACCGGGGAGCTGTTTTTT. It translates to CASSLDRATGELFF.

The J gene is TRBJ2-1, the V gene TRBV19; possibly TRBD2 for D (7 bases). Looked up from germline, CDR1 is LNHDA and CDR2 is SQIVND (reference sequence). V lost 3 bases and J 2 bases, leaving 11 bases between the germline ends. The CDR3 totals 15 residues. The CDR3 region has the DNA TGTGCCAGTAGTATTCGGGGGGCGACCTACAATGAGCAGTTCTTC. Protein: CASSIRGATYNEQFF.

The chain has TRBV5-4 and TRBJ2-1; 9 nucleotides align to TRBD2. Losses at the gene ends were 1 base for V and 7 bases for J; bases not matched to a gene: 6. The length of the CDR3 is 15 residues. Germline loops: CDR1 SGHNT, CDR2 YYREEE (reference sequence). CDR3: CASSLYSGSKNEQFF. As DNA, the CDR3 is TGTGCCAGCAGCTTGTATAGCGGGAGTAAGAATGAGCAGTTCTTC.

The genes are TRBV2 and TRBJ2-3, with 8 bases lining up with TRBD2. Germline CDR1 is SNHLY and CDR2 is FYNNEI. This CDR3 has 16 residues. Trimming took 5 bases from V and 6 from J; bases not matched to a gene: 13. In nucleotides, the CDR3 is TGTGCCAGCAGTACTTCCCGGGGGGGCCGGGAGGATACGCAGTATTTT. It encodes CASSTSRGGREDTQYF.

This chain connects TRBV4-3 to TRBJ2-5, with D unresolved. The CDR3 covers 13 residues. Germline CDR1 and CDR2: LGHNA and YSLEER. Trimming pared 1 base from V and 5 bases from J, leaving 8 bases between. CDR3 coding DNA: TGCGCCAGCAGCCAAGGGTCAGCGGAGACCCAGTACTTC. Residues: CASSQGSAETQYF.

The J gene is TRBJ1-6, the V gene TRBV7-9, with D possibly being TRBD1 (5 bases). The CDR3 sequence is 16 residues long. Germline-derived CDR1 and CDR2 are SEHNR and FQNEAQ (reference sequence). V was cut by 5 bases and J by 7 bases, with 18 bases left in between. CDR3 region: CASSPTPQGPNSPLHF. CDR3 DNA sequence: TGTGCCAGCAGCCCAACCCCGCAGGGTCCAAATTCACCCCTCCACTTT.

The chain combines TRBV29-1 with TRBJ1-1; TRBD1 agrees at 8 bases. V was pared by 7 bases and J by 10 bases, with 2 bases of the junction left unmatched. The CDR3 spans 9 residues. Germline-derived CDR1 and CDR2 are SQVTM and ANQGSEA. CDR3: CSGDRGAFF. CDR3 in DNA: TGCAGCGGAGACAGGGGAGCTTTCTTT.

The rearrangement uses TRBV5-4 and TRBJ1-6, with D tentatively TRBD1 (6 bases). This CDR3 comprises 14 residues. The V end lost 4 bases, the J end lost 10 bases, and 15 bases lay between the germline ends. Germline V gene sequence: CDR1 SGHNT, CDR2 YYREEE (reference sequence). CDR3 amino acids: CASSTRRGLSPLHF. In DNA form, the CDR3 reads TGTGCCAGCAGCACGAGGCGGGGGCTGTCACCCCTCCACTTT.

V is TRBV5-1 and J is TRBJ1-1; 9 bases line up with TRBD1. Germline-derived CDR1 and CDR2 are SGHRS and YFSETQ. J gave up 8 bases and V 1 base, and 6 bases lay outside the gene matches. There are 14 residues in the CDR3. The CDR3 region is CASSLRGQGLEAFF. The CDR3 nucleotides are TGCGCCAGCAGCTTGCGGGGACAGGGCTTAGAAGCTTTCTTT. The entire variable domain, with the rest obtained from reference TRBV5-1 and TRBJ1-1, is as follows: KAGVTQTPRYLIKTRGQQVTLSCSPISGHRSVSWYQQTPGQGLQFLFEYFSETQRNKGNFPGRFSGRQFSNSRSEMNVSTLELGDSALYLCASSLRGQGLEAFFGQGTRLTVV.

The rearrangement links TRBV10-1 to TRBJ1-5; D unresolved. CDR1 and CDR2 (germline): WNHNN, SYGVQD (reference sequence). V lost 0 bases, J lost 4 bases, and 22 bases lay in between. The CDR3 extends over 19 amino acids. In DNA, the CDR3 is TGCGCCAGCAGTGAGTCCGGTAGCGAGGATAGGGCGGTAAATCAGCCCCAGCATTTT. Residues: CASSESGSEDRAVNQPQHF.

This sequence joins TRBV7-2 and TRBJ1-2; D is unclear. The CDR3 totals 13 residues. Germline V CDR1 and CDR2: SGHTA, FQGNSA. Trimming shortened V by 4 bases and J by 7 bases, and 13 bases separated the two germline ends. The CDR3 bases are TGTGCCAGCAGCTCCCCCAGTGGGTCTGGCTACACCTTC. Translation gives CASSSPSGSGYTF.